This T cell receptor (beta chain) was sequenced during a study of cytomegalovirus exposure and HLA in healthy donors. PCR employed 60 Vbeta and 13 Jbeta primers. Profiled with immunoSEQ multiplex PCR; TCRdb holds only in-frame clones, not every one. The repertoire consists of about 140,000 clones, with about 80% occurring once and the leading ten covering 1% to 1.5%. The CDR3 totals 17 residues. Germline values: CDR1 SGHDT, CDR2 YYEEEE. Germline trimming cut 3 bases from V and 5 bases from J; bases unmatched to any gene: 7. Sequenced input: PBMCs. The chain recombines TRBV5-6 with TRBJ2-5, with 16 bases that match TRBD2. This clonotype was sampled from a male donor in good health and CMV-seropositive. The CDR3 spells CASSSGLAGGSWETQYF. Here the CDR3 DNA reads TGTGCCAGCAGCTCGGGACTAGCGGGGGGGTCCTGGGAGACCCAGTACTTC.